This T cell receptor (beta chain) was observed in a study of spatial heterogeneity in lung cancer (dated by TCRdb to between 2018 and 2021). About the full investigation: More beta-chain than alpha-chain transcripts were consistently detected, likely reflecting higher beta-chain transcript abundance. TCR alpha and beta repertoires were quantitatively compared across multiple tumor regions, matched nontumor lung and blood in non-small cell lung cancer. Nonsynonymous mutation counts, determined by whole-exome sequencing of tumor tissue, were related to features of the TCR repertoire. Both alpha and beta chains were TCR-sequenced in samples taken at surgery, namely 220 tumor regions, approximately 63 matched nontumor lung samples and some 53 PBMC samples. In the raw uncorrected reads, each unique combination of TCR and UMI appeared more than ten times on average.

Broad study findings and their caveats: Additional single-cell paired TCR alpha and beta sequencing was considered necessary to confirm, at a functional level, the hypothesis that regional TCRs recognize regional mutations. Ubiquitous expanded tumor TCRs were detected in blood more often at tumor resection than at routine follow-up.

The method was 5' RACE. Data came from a NextSeq 500. To allow correction of PCR and sequencing errors, the TCR library protocol tagged every TCR cDNA molecule with a unique molecular identifier. The paper's data handling went like this. Decombinator tools were used for TCR identification, UMI-based error correction and CDR3 extraction. TCRs above a frequency of 2 per 1,000, corresponding to the top 1% of the tumor frequency distribution, were defined as expanded. Renyi diversity was calculated using the R vegan package after each repertoire was subsampled 100 times to 5,000 TCRs. To build CDR3 similarity networks, amino acid triplet string-kernel similarity was used, and CDR3s were connected when their pairwise similarity was above 0.82. TCRdb applied fastp at Q25 and MiXCR to the public reads, then kept only in-frame beta chains. Rows with a matching CDR3 protein are joined into one entry that keeps the most common DNA and genes. These V and J calls originate from TCRdb's pipeline instead of the authors' own analysis. This sample has 35,000 to 55,000 distinct CDR3 sequences in its table, and approximately 6.9% of those were observed once. The top ten clones comprise about 39% of the sample.

Trimming removed 0 bases from V and 6 bases from J, leaving 9 bases between the germline ends. The CDR3, cysteine through phenylalanine, is 14 amino acids long. The CDR3 DNA has 42 bases and is translated from base 1. CDR1 and CDR2 are read off the germline V gene as LGHNT and FRNRAP. There are a few counts of this clonotype. What antigen it recognizes has not been identified. No quality values exist for individual bases; no much larger clone is one base distant. Per the publication, the time point label means: sample taken at primary tumor resection. For TCR sequencing, whole RNA was extracted from tumor and nontumor lung tissue, or from cryopreserved PBMC samples, and no cell sorting was done. Donors were 72 patients with early-stage, untreated non-small cell lung cancer from the lung TRACERx cohort. Only patients with enough RNA available from two or more tumor regions were chosen for TCR sequencing.

Here the chain combines TRBV12-5 and TRBJ1-5, with TRBD1 tentatively as D gene (5 bases match). The receptor's source is a female donor with early-stage non-small cell lung cancer. The source material was PBMCs, sampled at surgery. The nucleotide sequence reads as follows: TGTGCTAGTGGTTTGGTTCAGGGAGGTCAGCCCCAGCATTTT. Protein translation: CASGLVQGGQPQHF.